Below, 14 T cell receptor beta chains from the same sample are listed, as sequenced in a study of blood T cell repertoires in COVID-19. The assay was immunoSEQ multiplex PCR, and TCRdb's table has in-frame clones only and misses some. Of fewer than 200,000 clones in the sample, approximately 85% were seen once. Specimen: peripheral blood. These receptors were obtained from a man in his fifties or sixties who had recovered from COVID-19.

The chain couples TRBV10-3 to TRBJ2-7, with D hard to call. Germline V gene data show CDR1 as ENHRY and CDR2 as SYGVKD. The CDR3 extends over 15 amino acids. Trimming pared 3 bases from V and 3 bases from J, leaving 15 bases between. The CDR3: CAISDKNSRSYEQYF. As DNA, the CDR3 is TGTGCCATCAGTGATAAAAACAGTAGAAGCTACGAGCAGTACTTC.

The chain has TRBV7-2 and TRBJ2-6; D is possibly TRBD2 (7 bases). This CDR3 has 18 amino acids. Germline V gives CDR1 SGHTA, CDR2 FQGNSA. The V and J ends lost 5 bases and 0 bases respectively, with 17 bases between them. CDR3 sequence (DNA): TGTGCCAGCAGCCTGAGGGGGGGAATTGGCTCTGGGGCCAACGTCCTGACTTTC. Translated, it gives CASSLRGGIGSGANVLTF.

The CDR3 sequence is CASSSASAYYTDTQYF. CDR3 nucleotide sequence: TGTGCCAGCAGTTCCGCTAGCGCCTACTACACAGATACGCAGTATTTT. This rearrangement joins TRBV6-5 to TRBJ2-3, with D perhaps TRBD2 (6 bases). The V end was cut by 4 bases, the J end by 2 bases, with 16 bases between. The CDR3 contains 16 residues. From germline, CDR1 is MNHEY and CDR2 SVGAGI.

This clone showed up just once. The V gene is TRBV7-8, the J gene TRBJ1-2, with 7 bases aligning to TRBD1. V lost 3 bases and J lost 2; bases outside the gene matches: 6. The CDR3 extends over 15 amino acids. The germline gives CDR1 SGHVS, CDR2 FQNEAQ. CDR3 nucleotides: TGTGCCAGCAGCTTCAGACAGGGAAACAACTATGGCTACACCTTC. As protein: CASSFRQGNNYGYTF.

The chain employs TRBV4-1 and TRBJ2-7; TRBD1 matches 8 bases. The CDR3 contains 14 residues. V was pared by 4 bases and J by 3 bases, with 5 bases of the junction left unmatched. Per germline, CDR1 MGHRA and CDR2 YSYEKL. The CDR3 bases are TGCGCCAGCAGCCGAACGACAGGGGACTACGAGCAGTACTTC. The encoded protein is CASSRTTGDYEQYF.

The J gene is TRBJ2-1, the V gene TRBV11-3; the match to TRBD1 covers 8 bases. Germline V gene lookup returns CDR1 SGHNT and CDR2 YENEEA. This CDR3 region has 13 residues. V shed 5 bases, J shed 8 bases, and the junction held 5 bases outside the gene matches. Here the CDR3 reads CASSHGQGDEQFF. The CDR3 nucleotides are TGTGCCAGCAGCCACGGACAGGGCGATGAGCAGTTCTTC.

As concerns this clone: One junction end does not reproduce the germline sequence, and a read error may be involved. This sequence joins TRBV6-1 and TRBJ1-1, with 9 bases matching TRBD1. The V gene's germline CDR1 is MNHNS and CDR2 SASEGT. The CDR3 is made up of 14 amino acids. In nucleotides, the CDR3 is TGTGCCAGCACTGAACAGGGGGCGGGTACTGAAGCTTTCTTT. This encodes CASTEQGAGTEAFF.

The chain links TRBV9 to TRBJ1-1; the match to TRBD1 covers 8 bases. Germline V gives CDR1 SGDLS, CDR2 YYNGEE. J gave up 5 bases and V 3 bases, and 9 bases lay outside the gene matches. The CDR3 has 15 residues. CDR3 nucleotide sequence: TGTGCCAGCAGCGGGACAGGGAGAGGTAGGACTGAAGCTTTCTTT. Amino acids: CASSGTGRGRTEAFF. The complete variable domain, with remaining parts taken from reference TRBV9 and TRBJ1-1, reads DSGVTQTPKHLITATGQRVTLRCSPRSGDLSVYWYQQSLDQGLQFLIQYYNGEERAKGNILERFSAQQFPDLHSELNLSSLELGDSALYFCASSGTGRGRTEAFFGQGTRLTVV.

The J gene is TRBJ2-7, the V gene TRBV6-5; 7 bases fit TRBD1. The CDR3 length is 13 residues. Germline CDR1 is MNHEY and CDR2 is SVGAGI. Unmatched junction bases numbered 9, after V lost 5 bases and J lost 8 bases. The chain's CDR3 is CASSRDRGPQQYF. CDR3 coding DNA: TGTGCCAGCAGTAGGGATAGGGGGCCTCAGCAGTACTTC.

V and J are TRBV12-5 and TRBJ2-3; 11 bases are a match to TRBD1. This CDR3 spans 14 amino acids. The V segment lost 5 bases and the J segment 9 bases; nucleotides outside the gene matches: 7. Germline V gives CDR1 LGHNT, CDR2 FRNRAP. The CDR3 nucleotides read TGTGCTAGTGGTCACTCGGACAGGGGGCCGACGCAGTATTTT. It is translated as CASGHSDRGPTQYF.

This chain links TRBV7-3 with TRBJ2-1, with TRBD2 matching 7 bases. The CDR3 has 14 amino acids. Germline assignment: CDR1 SGHTA and CDR2 FQGTGA. J gave up 7 bases and V 4 bases, and 7 bases lay outside the gene matches. The CDR3 DNA reads TGTGCCAGCAGCTCCCCGGGACTATGGAATGAGCAGTTCTTC. Translated: CASSSPGLWNEQFF.

This clone was detected only once. The J gene is TRBJ1-2, the V gene TRBV2; TRBD1 matches at 8 bases. The V gene end was trimmed by 6 bases and the J gene end by 1 base; junction bases not matched to a gene: 4. The CDR3 totals 14 residues. Per germline, CDR1 SNHLY and CDR2 FYNNEI. CDR3 region: CASRGDRINYGYTF. Here the CDR3 DNA reads TGTGCCAGCAGGGGGGACAGGATTAACTATGGCTACACCTTC.

This chain uses TRBV3-1 (or the pseudogene TRBV3-2) with TRBJ2-5; TRBD2 matches at 14 bases. Germline-derived CDR1 and CDR2 are LGHDT and YNNKEL (reference sequence). J lost 7 bases, V lost 4 bases, and 11 bases had no gene match. The CDR3 runs to 17 residues. CDR3 nucleotide sequence: TGTGCCAGCAGCCCTGGGACTAGCGGGGGCGGGCTTGGGACCCAGTACTTC. It is translated as CASSPGTSGGGLGTQYF.

The rearrangement uses TRBV20-1 and TRBJ1-6; D may be TRBD1 (5 bases). This CDR3 has 13 residues. The germline V and J ends were trimmed by 3 bases and 10 bases, with 13 bases remaining between them. Germline CDR1 and CDR2: DFQATT and SNEGSKA (reference sequence). The CDR3 region is CSASWGRGSPLHF. The CDR3 DNA sequence: TGCAGTGCTAGTTGGGGGAGGGGATCACCCCTCCACTTT.